A selection of T cell receptor beta chains follows, all from one sample in a study of regulatory T cells in long-lasting Graves disease. TCRdb independently ran MiXCR on the multiplex PCR reads; one entry per CDR3 protein. Of about 450,000 distinct CDR3 sequences detected, about 16% appear once; the ten largest clones hold around 10%. The sample was also linked to a second study, of T cells in Graves' hyperthyroidism and ophthalmopathy.

The sequences come from peripheral blood mononuclear cells (PBMCs), collected at new diagnosis, from a patient treated with antithyroid drugs. These receptors all stem from a woman aged 25 to 39 with Graves disease. Each CDR3 is given with its conserved first and last residue. Each record gives: V gene, clone size, J gene, CDR3 protein. Clone size is not always given. Where it is, it says once, few, many or a class for expanded clones.

>TRBV7-2|.|TRBJ2-7
CASSLTREVEQYF
>TRBV7-2|.|TRBJ2-3
CASGHVGGGGTDTQYF
>TRBV6-5|.|TRBJ2-3
CASSYSGESVTNTQYF
>TRBV24-1|many|TRBJ2-1
CATSDIMGVPTNEQFF
>TRBV9|many|TRBJ2-3
CASSETVINTDTQYF
>TRBV4-1|many|TRBJ1-1
CASSQDRMRRLNTEAFF
>TRBV27|.|TRBJ2-7
CASGGATEFARQYF
>TRBV20-1|many|TRBJ2-3
CSASPLVGFSTDTQYF
>TRBV5-1|medium-sized|TRBJ1-1
CASGADRGSTEAFF
>TRBV28|.|TRBJ2-3
CASRPPGLAGGNRYF
>TRBV28|few|TRBJ1-5
CASLSGDQPQHF
>TRBV5-6|.|TRBJ2-2
CASSSRSTGERFF
>TRBV27|few|TRBJ1-2
CASRPGGGVANYGYTF